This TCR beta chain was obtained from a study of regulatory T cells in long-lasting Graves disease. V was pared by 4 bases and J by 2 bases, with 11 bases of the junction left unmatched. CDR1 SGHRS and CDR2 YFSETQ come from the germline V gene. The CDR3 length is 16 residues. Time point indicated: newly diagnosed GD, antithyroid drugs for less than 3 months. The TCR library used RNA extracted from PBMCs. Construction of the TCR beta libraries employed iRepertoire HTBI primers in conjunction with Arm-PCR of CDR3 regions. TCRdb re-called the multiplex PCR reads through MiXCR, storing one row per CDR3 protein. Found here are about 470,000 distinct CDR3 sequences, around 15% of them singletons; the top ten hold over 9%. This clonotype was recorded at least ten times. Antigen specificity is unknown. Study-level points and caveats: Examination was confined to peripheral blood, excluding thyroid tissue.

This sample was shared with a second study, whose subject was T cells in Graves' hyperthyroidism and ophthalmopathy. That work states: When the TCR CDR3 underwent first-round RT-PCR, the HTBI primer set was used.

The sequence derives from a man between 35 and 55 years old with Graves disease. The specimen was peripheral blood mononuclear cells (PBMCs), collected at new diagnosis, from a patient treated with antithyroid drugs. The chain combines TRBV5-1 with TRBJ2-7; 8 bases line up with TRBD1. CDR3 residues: CASSLSPTGGPYEQYF. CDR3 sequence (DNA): TGCGCCAGCAGCCTCTCGCCAACAGGGGGACCCTACGAGCAGTACTTC. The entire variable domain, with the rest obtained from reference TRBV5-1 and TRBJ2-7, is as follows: KAGVTQTPRYLIKTRGQQVTLSCSPISGHRSVSWYQQTPGQGLQFLFEYFSETQRNKGNFPGRFSGRQFSNSRSEMNVSTLELGDSALYLCASSLSPTGGPYEQYFGPGTRLTVT.